The clone carrying this T cell receptor (beta chain) was seen a few times. The entry originates in a study of T-cell memory formation after mild COVID-19. The CDR3 spans 16 residues. Trimming at V came to 4 bases and at J to 3 bases, leaving 8 bases not matched to a gene. CDR1 and CDR2 (germline): SEHNR, FQNEAQ (reference sequence). TCRdb re-derived calls from the 5' RACE reads in MiXCR, one entry per CDR3 protein. The sample consists of more than 250,000 distinct CDR3 sequences, roughly a sixth of them appearing once. This clonotype was obtained from a man aged 18 to 30 who had mild COVID-19 (a few samples of this study predate the infection). Cell type and time point are not known. The source material was PBMCs or a T cell subset sorted from them (not recorded which). The J gene is TRBJ2-3, the V gene TRBV7-9; 9 nucleotides line up with TRBD2. The CDR3 DNA is TGTGCCAGCAGCTCTCGAGCGGGGGGTGTAACAGATACGCAGTATTTT. Translating it yields CASSSRAGGVTDTQYF.